This TCR beta chain was captured in a study of blood T cells in healthy people across ages. CDR1 SGHTA and CDR2 FQGTGA come from the germline V gene. The length of the CDR3 is 15 residues. It was with a sample-barcoded 5' primer and a J-beta primer mix that a second PCR of about 7 to 12 cycles was run. TCRdb reprocessed the 5' RACE reads via MiXCR and lists one record per CDR3 protein. The table includes some 760,000 distinct CDR3 sequences, 20% to 30% detected once. These sequences were also reported in another study, on T cells of mothers and their children.

This chain links TRBV7-3 with TRBJ2-5, with 8 positions matching TRBD2. The DNA end is more similar to TRBJ2-1, so the J call may be wrong. This receptor was identified in a boy under 18 in good health. The source material was blood. The CDR3 bases are TGTGCCAGCAGCTGGGCCGCGGGGGGTTACAATGAGCAGTTCTTC. Its protein product is CASSWAAGGYNEQFF.